This TCR beta chain was documented in a study of T-cell memory formation after mild COVID-19. Background on the study: Largely donor-specific TCR clusters were found.

5'RACE with constant-segment primers yielded barcoded, UMI-tagged TCR alpha and TCR beta cDNA libraries. TCRdb passed the 5' RACE reads through MiXCR, listing each CDR3 protein once. The table lists hundreds of thousands of distinct CDR3 sequences, approximately 15% of them singletons. V gave up 5 bases and J gave up 8 bases; unmatched junction bases: 14. CDR1 is SGHVS, CDR2 FNYEAQ, per germline. This CDR3 spans 15 amino acids. For this clonotype: Its antigen is not identified.

General study findings and limits: CD4+ bias marked clones expanding day 15 to 37, unlike balanced contracting clones. Unconfirmed was the SARS-CoV-2 specificity of second-wave clones that peaked on day 37.

The chain links TRBV7-6 to TRBJ1-2; TRBD1 aligns across 7 bases. Sequencing was performed on PBMCs or a T cell subset sorted from them (not recorded which). The clonotype comes from a man between 18 and 35 years old who had mild COVID-19 (a few samples of this study predate the infection). Cell type and time point are not known. CDR3 sequence: CASSPRTGYGEGYTF. The DNA of the CDR3 is TGTGCCAGCAGCCCCCGGACAGGTTATGGGGAGGGCTACACCTTC.